Listed below are T cell receptor beta chains from one sample, sequenced in a study of T cell repertoires in cytomegalovirus infection. Using its own MiXCR run on the reads, TCRdb lists one record per CDR3 protein. The sample consists of fewer than 850,000 distinct CDR3 sequences, about 27% of them appearing once. These TCRs are of unknown antigen specificity. Sequences were derived from cultured CD8+ T cells from PBMCs, sampled from culture after CMV antigen stimulation. Receptors were obtained from a human donor in good health (CMV status not recorded). Some clones in this sample may be carry-over from other donors' samples. Each CDR3 is given with its conserved first and last residue. The D gene is left open where the match is weak. Size is omitted from some rows. Given values are once, few, many or a class for expanded clones.

>TRBV7-9|few|TRBJ1-3|-
TGTGCCAGCGAGGGGCGCTCTGGAAACACCATATATTTT
CASEGRSGNTIYF
>TRBV5-4|-|TRBJ2-2|-
TGTGCCAGCAGTATGAGTATGACTGGGAACACCGGGGAGCTGTTTTTT
CASSMSMTGNTGELFF
>TRBV7-6|-|TRBJ2-1|-
TGTGCCAGCAGCATACAGATCCCTCGCTCCTACAATGAGCAGTTCTTC
CASSIQIPRSYNEQFF
>TRBV7-9|many|TRBJ2-1|-
TGTGCCAGCAGCCTTGGACAGAATGAGCAGTTCTTC
CASSLGQNEQFF
>TRBV7-6|-|TRBJ1-2|-
TGTGCCAGCAGCTGGACGCAGTCCCGCGACTATGGCTACACCTTC
CASSWTQSRDYGYTF
>TRBV7-6|many|TRBJ2-1|-
TGTGCCAGCAGCTTACGGGTAATGAGAGCCAGGGCCTACAATGAGCAGTTCTTC
CASSLRVMRARAYNEQFF
>TRBV7-9|many|TRBJ1-2|-
TGTGCCAGCAGACGACCTAGGGAGGGGCCGGTCCCGGCTGGCTACACCTTC
CASRRPREGPVPAGYTF
>TRBV10-3|-|TRBJ2-7|-
TGTGCCATCAGTGATATCTGGGCATCCGACTCCTACGAGCAGTACTTC
CAISDIWASDSYEQYF
>TRBV7-8|few|TRBJ1-2|TRBD1
TGTGCCAGCACCACAAATATACAGGGGACCTATGGCTACACCTTC
CASTTNIQGTYGYTF
>TRBV7-6|few|TRBJ2-1|-
TGTGCCAGCAGCCTTCCTGGGGAGACCTACAATGAGCAGTTCTTC
CASSLPGETYNEQFF
>TRBV4-2|-|TRBJ1-2|-
TGTGCCAGCAGCCCGACTGACAGGATCACTAACTATGGCTACACCTTC
CASSPTDRITNYGYTF
>TRBV4-2|-|TRBJ2-7|-
TGTGCCAGCACCTCTACCGGGAGCGAGCAGTACTTC
CASTSTGSEQYF
>TRBV6-6|-|TRBJ1-1|-
TGTGCCAGCAGTTACCTCCTAGGGGACCACGCTGAAGCTTTCTTT
CASSYLLGDHAEAFF
>TRBV7-2|-|TRBJ2-1|-
TGTGCCAGCAGCTTAGTGTTTGCGGGCAATGAGCAGTTCTTC
CASSLVFAGNEQFF
>TRBV27|-|TRBJ2-1|TRBD2
TGTGCGGCCAGCGGGGGGTCCTACAATGAGCAGTTCTTC
CAASGGSYNEQFF
>TRBV7-8|many|TRBJ2-1|TRBD2
TGTGCCAGCAGCTCGGGACTAGCGGGGGGGCCTGACAATGAGCAGTTCTTC
CASSSGLAGGPDNEQFF
>TRBV27|few|TRBJ2-5|TRBD2
TGTGCCAGCAGTTTATCGCCTAGCGGGGCCCAAGAGACCCAGTACTTC
CASSLSPSGAQETQYF
>TRBV20-1|-|TRBJ1-2|-
TGCAGTGCTAGACTACCCGGGGGTACAGGGTATGTCTATGGCTACACCTTC
CSARLPGGTGYVYGYTF
>TRBV7-9|-|TRBJ1-4|-
TGTGCCAGCAGCTTGGGGCTTCAGGCCGAAAAACTGTTTTTT
CASSLGLQAEKLFF
>TRBV4-1|-|TRBJ1-1|-
TGCGCCAGCACCAGGGGCGCTGAAGCTTTCTTT
CASTRGAEAFF
>TRBV6-5|-|TRBJ2-2|TRBD1
TGTGCCAGCAGTTACTCCTTGGACAGGGGGCTTGGTGGCGGGGAGCTGTTTTTT
CASSYSLDRGLGGGELFF
>TRBV7-9|-|TRBJ1-3|-
TGTGCCAGCAGCTCGGAGAGTAGCTCTGGAAACACCATATATTTT
CASSSESSSGNTIYF
>TRBV7-2|few|TRBJ2-2|TRBD1
TGTGCCAGCAGCTTCTTGGACAGGTACCTCACCGGGGAGCTGTTTTTT
CASSFLDRYLTGELFF
>TRBV6-5|-|TRBJ2-2|TRBD1
TGTGCCAGCATGAAACAGGGGGTATCCGGGGAGCTGTTTTTT
CASMKQGVSGELFF